This TCR beta chain is drawn from a study of blood T cells in healthy people across ages (dated by TCRdb to the mid-2010s). Background for the entire study: In model experiments, template switching captured about one uniquely barcoded TCR beta cDNA molecule for every two T cells. Using the same blood draw, the study looked at two additional independent replicas of 1 million unique cDNA reads for two donors, one aged 18 to 30 and the other aged 80 or older. To avoid experimental bias, donors of different ages were distributed randomly across sequencing lanes. The study measured age-related changes in TCR beta repertoire diversity using deep sequencing normalized with unique cDNA molecular identifiers. Donors were grouped into four age groups: young (average 16 years), middle-aged (under 40), aged (over 55) and long-lived (roughly 80).

The paper's findings and limits, for the study overall: Estimates of total diversity based on one million sequenced T cells were regarded as lower bounds and as underestimates. Observed TCR beta diversity per million T cells fell roughly linearly with age, and a significant reduction was already apparent by age roughly 40. Because profiling used bulk unsorted PBMCs, naive and antigen-experienced compartments could not be compared conclusively. The percentage of naive T cells measured by flow cytometry correlated strongly with observed TCR beta diversity. Donor CMV infection status was unknown, potentially confounding age-related changes in expanded clonotypes. The long-lived group showed more naive CD4+ T cells, fewer expanded clones and increased TCR diversity than the aged group, suggesting age selection.

This clonotype has only one observation. Its specific antigen is unknown. There are no base qualities to consult, and no much larger clone falls within one base. Taken from the germline V gene, the CDR1 and CDR2 loops are MGHRA and YSYEKL. The CDR3 goes from the cysteine to the phenylalanine over 17 residues. Left in the record is the CDR3 DNA by itself, 51 bases read in frame from the first base. After removal of 0 bases from V and 6 bases from J, the junction retains 9 bases not matched to a gene. Systemically healthy Caucasian individuals from Russia, 35 to 50 in total and aged about 6 to 100 years, were included as donors. Each donor gave around 9.5 milliliters of peripheral blood, collected into EDTA-treated Vacutainer tubes. Ficoll-Paque density-gradient centrifugation was used to isolate PBMCs, with at least 6.5 million obtained per sample. Trizol reagent was used to extract total RNA from the PBMCs, yielding at least 5 micrograms per sample. Naive CD45RAhigh/CD27high T cell percentages were measured by flow cytometry on a PBMC aliquot from every donor.

The method was 5' RACE. Data came from an Illumina HiSeq 2500. A second PCR of about 7 to 12 cycles was run with a J-beta primer mix and a sample-barcoded 5' primer. Each TCR beta cDNA molecule received a unique molecular identifier from a template-switch 5' adaptor carrying 12 random nucleotides. At least 3 million CDR3-containing paired-end reads were obtained from each sample. All of the RNA was converted into first-strand cDNA using the Mint cDNA synthesis kit, with a TRBC-specific oligonucleotide serving as the primer. Following uracil-DNA glycosylase treatment, all cDNA underwent a first 18-cycle PCR with the universal primers M1SS and BC2_uni_R. In the paper's pipeline: Each sample was normalized by randomly selecting 1 million high-quality reads, each carrying a distinct molecular identifier. Instead of being binned into consensus sequences, reads with shared molecular identifiers were discarded. CDR3 identification, clonotype clustering and error correction used MiTCR with a Q25 quality threshold and the strictest error-elimination algorithm. A nonparametric unseen species model with Euler transformation was used to estimate lower-bound total TCR beta diversity. Through fastp at Q25 and MiXCR, TCRdb rebuilt clones from the public reads, retaining in-frame beta chains. Rows are combined by CDR3 protein, so each entry shows the most common genes and DNA. TCRdb's processing, not the authors' own work, is the source of the V and J calls. The sample table shows 2 million or so distinct CDR3 sequences, and approximately 50% are seen once. The ten largest clones represent roughly 2% of the sample.

The origin of this receptor is a woman aged 40 to 55 in good health. Sequencing was performed on blood. The rearranged segments are TRBV4-1 and TRBJ1-4, with TRBD1 matching 8 junction bases. The sequenced DNA is TGCGCCAGCAGCCAAGATCAAATAGGACAGGGTTATGAAAAACTGTTTTTT. Its coded protein is CASSQDQIGQGYEKLFF.